The 24 T cell receptor beta chains given below trace back to one sample, sequenced in a study of blood T cells in healthy people across ages. A second PCR of roughly 7 to 11 cycles used a sample-barcoded 5' primer and a J-beta primer mix. TCRdb reprocessed the 5' RACE reads via MiXCR and lists one record per CDR3 protein. Here the sample spans about 670,000 distinct CDR3 sequences, approximately 52% being singletons. Sequencing was performed on blood. These receptor sequences come from an elderly woman in good health.

This chain uses TRBV6-5 with TRBJ2-1; 7 bases match TRBD2. The J segment lost 7 bases and the V segment lost 5 bases, leaving 8 bases of the junction unmatched. The CDR3 runs to 14 residues. Looked up from germline, CDR1 is MNHEY and CDR2 is SVGAGI. The CDR3 loop reads CASSSRGVTNEQFF. As DNA, the CDR3 is TGTGCCAGCAGTAGTCGGGGGGTTACGAATGAGCAGTTCTTC.

The rearrangement joins TRBV7-9 to TRBJ2-5; no reliable D call. Trimming took off 2 bases at V and 3 bases at J, with 13 bases between the two ends. The V gene's germline CDR1 is SEHNR and CDR2 FQNEAQ (reference sequence). This CDR3 has 15 amino acids. CDR3: CASSLRYSGEETQYF. The DNA of the CDR3 is TGTGCCAGCAGCTTACGGTATTCTGGTGAAGAGACCCAGTACTTC.

This clonotype showed up many times. Relative to the germline gene, one junction end is altered; a read error may explain this. The chain employs TRBV6-6 and TRBJ2-5, with TRBD2 matching 7 bases. The CDR3 runs to 14 residues. CDR1 is MNHNY and CDR2 is SVGAGI in the germline V gene (reference sequence). The DNA for the CDR3 is TGTGCCAGCAGACGAGCAGGACTAGTAGAGTCCCAGTACTTC. Its protein is CASRRAGLVESQYF.

On this clonotype: One base away lies a much larger clone, so this may be a sequencing read error. The J gene is TRBJ1-2, the V gene TRBV6-5; D gene unclear. The CDR3 spans 13 residues. Germline CDR1 is MNHEY and CDR2 is SVGAGI. The CDR3, as DNA: TGTACCAGCAGTACCGACATTAACTATGGCTACACCTTC. Translated: CTSSTDINYGYTF.

The chain joins TRBV5-4 to TRBJ2-1; TRBD1 matches 9 bases. Per germline, CDR1 SGHNT and CDR2 YYREEE (reference sequence). V trimming: 3 bases; J trimming: 8 bases; junction bases outside the gene matches: 6. The CDR3 has 14 amino acids. CDR3 DNA: TGTGCCAGCAGCTGGGGACAGGGTGGGGATGAGCAGTTCTTC. Translated, it gives CASSWGQGGDEQFF. The full variable domain, its missing parts supplied by reference TRBV5-4 and TRBJ2-1, is ETGVTQSPTHLIKTRGQQVTLRCSSQSGHNTVSWYQQALGQGPQFIFQYYREEENGRGNFPPRFSGLQFPNYSSELNVNALELDDSALYLCASSWGQGGDEQFFGPGTRLTVL.

DNA of the CDR3: TGTGCCAGCAGTTACTTGCTGGGGGGGGGCTACAATGAGCAGTTCTTC. It encodes CASSYLLGGGYNEQFF. The rearrangement links TRBV6-5 to TRBJ2-1; TRBD2 matches 7 bases. CDR3 length: 16 residues. Germline loops: CDR1 MNHEY, CDR2 SVGAGI. V lost 1 base to trimming and J lost 3 bases; unmatched junction nucleotides: 6.

The sample holds a few counts of this clonotype. The V and J genes are TRBV20-1 and TRBJ2-1, with 11 bases that match TRBD1. The V and J ends lost 6 bases and 6 bases, in that order; junction bases with no gene match: 7. This CDR3 is built from 14 residues. The germline CDR1 and CDR2 sequences are DFQATT and SNEGSKA (reference sequence). The CDR3: CSALDRGLGNEQFF. The CDR3 DNA follows: TGCAGTGCATTGGACAGGGGGCTCGGCAATGAGCAGTTCTTC.

This clonotype was seen many times. CDR3 sequence reads: CASSDGPDYEQYF. The CDR3 DNA is TGTGCCAGCAGTGATGGGCCCGACTACGAGCAGTACTTC. The chain is built from TRBV2 and TRBJ2-7; D is unresolved. The germline V gene has CDR1 SNHLY and CDR2 FYNNEI. The CDR3 extends over 13 amino acids. Trimming removed 3 bases at V and 3 bases at J, with 9 bases between.

In this sample, this clonotype turned up many times. This chain uses TRBV5-1 with TRBJ2-7, with 7 bases identical to TRBD1. Germline trimming cut 4 bases from V and 7 bases from J; bases unmatched to any gene: 11. Germline V CDR1 and CDR2: SGHRS, YFSETQ. CDR3 length equals 14 residues. The CDR3, as DNA: TGCGCCAGCAGCAGGTCCCGGGACAGTTCGGAGCAGTACTTC. The encoded protein is CASSRSRDSSEQYF.

This chain joins TRBV5-6 and TRBJ1-5; TRBD1 matches at 8 bases. This CDR3 spans 20 amino acids. Germline-derived CDR1 and CDR2 are SGHDT and YYEEEE. V was pared by 4 bases and J by 1 base, with 19 bases of the junction left unmatched. The CDR3 nucleotides are TGTGCCAGCAGCCAAGGGGCCGCAGGGGGCTCTTTGAGAAGCAATCAGCCCCAGCATTTT. Protein sequence: CASSQGAAGGSLRSNQPQHF.

This sequence joins TRBV12-3 or TRBV12-4 and TRBJ1-5, with a possible D match to TRBD1 (6 bases). Trimming shortened V by 4 bases and J by 5 bases, and 12 bases separated the two germline ends. The CDR3 is made up of 14 amino acids. The CDR3 sequence is CASSSGGADQPQHF. CDR3 nucleotide sequence: TGTGCCAGCAGTTCTGGGGGCGCCGATCAGCCCCAGCATTTT.

This clonotype occurred many times. The V gene is TRBV12-3 or TRBV12-4, the J gene TRBJ2-6; D is undetermined. CDR3 length: 13 amino acids. Trimming stripped 7 bases from V and 4 bases from J, with 8 bases between. The CDR3 DNA is TGTGCCAGCATCACCAACGGGGCCAACGTCCTGACTTTC. Translated, it gives CASITNGANVLTF.

This clonotype was recorded at least ten times. The chain is built from TRBV28 and TRBJ2-4; 7 bases map to TRBD1. Germline V gene data show CDR1 as MDHEN and CDR2 as SYDVKM. The junction had 3 bases not matched to a gene; V was cut back by 4 bases and J by 0 bases. The CDR3 contains 15 residues. In DNA, the CDR3 is TGTGCCAGCAGTTCCGGACAGGTAGCCAAAAACATTCAGTACTTC. Protein: CASSSGQVAKNIQYF.

This clonotype was counted a single time. This may be a read error, as it is one base from a much larger clone. The rearrangement uses TRBV28 and TRBJ2-3, with D perhaps TRBD2 (6 bases). The CDR3 is made up of 16 amino acids. The V end lost 5 bases, the J end lost 2 bases, and 17 bases lay between the germline ends. Germline CDR1 reads MDHEN; CDR2 reads SYDVKM. In DNA, the CDR3 is TGTGCCAGCAGTATTGGGGCTGGCGGGACCACAGATACGCAGTATTTT. It translates to CASSIGAGGTTDTQYF. Full variable domain (remainder filled in from reference TRBV28 and TRBJ2-3): DVKVTQSSRYLVKRTGEKVFLECVQDMDHENMFWYRQDPGLGLRLIYFSYDVKMKEKGDIPEGYSVSREKKERFSLILESASTNQTSMYLCASSIGAGGTTDTQYFGPGTRLTVL.

About this clonotype itself: This may be a read error: a much more frequent sequence differs by one nucleotide. The chain joins TRBV12-3 or TRBV12-4 to TRBJ2-5; 7 bases fit TRBD1. The J call may be incorrect, as the DNA end agrees better with TRBJ2-7. This CDR3 region has 15 residues. This CDR3 reads CASSLVTGRNYEQYF. The CDR3 nucleotides are TGTGCCAGCAGTTTAGTGACAGGGAGAAACTACGAGCAGTACTTC.

Note on this clonotype: A much more abundant neighbour one base away suggests this may be a read error. The rearrangement links TRBV5-1 to TRBJ1-1; TRBD1 matches 8 bases. V shed 4 bases, J shed 1 base, and the junction held 6 bases outside the gene matches. This CDR3 contains 15 residues. From germline, CDR1 is SGHRS and CDR2 YFSETQ. The CDR3 is CASSRTTGANTEAFF. CDR3 sequence (DNA): TGCGCCAGCAGCAGAACGACAGGGGCGAACACTGAAGCTTTCTTT. Full variable domain (outside the CDR3, taken from reference TRBV5-1 and TRBJ1-1): KAGVTQTPRYLIKTRGQQVTLSCSPISGHRSVSWYQQTPGQGLQFLFEYFSETQRNKGNFPGRFSGRQFSNSRSEMNVSTLELGDSALYLCASSRTTGANTEAFFGQGTRLTVV.

This clonotype was seen many times. J is TRBJ1-4 and V is TRBV6-5, with a tentative D call TRBD1 (5 bases). Germline V lookup: CDR1 MNHEY, CDR2 SVGAGI. The CDR3 totals 14 residues. With 6 bases removed from V and 7 bases from J, the gap between germline ends came to 15 bases. This CDR3 reads CASRGGVVGEKLFF. The CDR3 nucleotides are TGTGCCAGCAGGGGAGGGGTGGTAGGTGAAAAACTGTTTTTT.

This clonotype was counted only a few times. The chain has TRBV7-3 and TRBJ1-2; D perhaps matches TRBD1 (5 bases). The CDR3 contains 13 residues. Trimming left V 7 bases short and J 10 bases short, with 19 bases between. Germline-derived CDR1 and CDR2 are SGHTA and FQGTGA. CDR3 residues: CASMRGVYLDYTF. In nucleotides, the CDR3 is TGTGCCAGCATGCGGGGGGTTTATTTGGACTACACCTTC.

This chain uses TRBV7-6 with TRBJ2-7; D is ambiguous. The germline gives CDR1 SGHVS, CDR2 FNYEAQ. V was cut by 6 bases and J by 4 bases, with 13 bases left in between. This CDR3 comprises 13 residues. CDR3 DNA: TGTGCCAGCAGTTCTCATTTTCGGTACGAGCAGTACTTC. Its translation is CASSSHFRYEQYF.

This clonotype has more than one count but fewer than ten. One end of the junction does not line up with germline, which may come from a read error. V gene TRBV10-3 combines with J gene TRBJ2-7; possible D gene TRBD1, 5 bases. The CDR3 is 12 residues long. The germline gives CDR1 ENHRY, CDR2 SYGVKD. CDR3 nucleotides: TGTACCATCGGACAAAGCTACTACGAGCAGTACTTC. It specifies CTIGQSYYEQYF.

This clonotype was counted only a few times. The V call is TRBV15, the J call TRBJ2-5; the D is unclear. The V gene lost 6 bases and the J gene lost 4 bases, with 9 bases spanning the gap. There are 12 residues in the CDR3. Looked up from germline, CDR1 is LNHNV and CDR2 is YYDKDF (reference sequence). The chain's CDR3 is CATSPGLETQYF. CDR3 DNA sequence: TGTGCCACCAGTCCGGGCTTAGAGACCCAGTACTTC.

This clonotype was recorded many times. The V and J genes are TRBV9 and TRBJ2-1; TRBD2 matches 8 bases. This CDR3 spans 17 amino acids. The junction had 5 bases not matched to a gene; V was cut back by 0 bases and J by 0 bases. CDR1 and CDR2 (germline): SGDLS, YYNGEE. DNA for the CDR3: TGTGCCAGCAGCGTAGGTTCGGGGGGGGCCTCCTACAATGAGCAGTTCTTC. It translates to CASSVGSGGASYNEQFF. The variable domain in full, with the rest retrieved from reference TRBV9 and TRBJ2-1, is DSGVTQTPKHLITATGQRVTLRCSPRSGDLSVYWYQQSLDQGLQFLIQYYNGEERAKGNILERFSAQQFPDLHSELNLSSLELGDSALYFCASSVGSGGASYNEQFFGPGTRLTVL.

J is TRBJ2-1 and V is TRBV6-2 or TRBV6-3; D remains ambiguous. The germline V gene encodes CDR1 MNHEY and CDR2 SVGEGT. This CDR3 contains 10 residues. With 6 bases removed from V and 8 bases from J, the gap between germline ends came to 5 bases. CDR3 residues: CASRADEQFF. In nucleotides, the CDR3 is TGTGCCAGCAGGGCCGATGAGCAGTTCTTC.

This rearrangement joins TRBV5-1 to TRBJ2-3; 10 bases fit TRBD2. Germline values: CDR1 SGHRS, CDR2 YFSETQ. This CDR3 is built from 14 residues. The V and J ends lost 3 bases and 5 bases, in that order; junction bases with no gene match: 3. The DNA for the CDR3 is TGCGCCAGCAGCTCAGCGGGGGGGCAAGATACGCAGTATTTT. It is translated as CASSSAGGQDTQYF.